The present entry profiles one T cell receptor beta chain with its context. The entry originates in a study of blood T cell repertoires in COVID-19. Overall study: COVID-19 samples collected from the United States, Italy and Spain covered acute and convalescent phases. T cells, B-cell-depleted T cells, or PBMCs supplied cDNA or gDNA.

Sequenced by immunoSEQ multiplex PCR; TCRdb stores in-frame clones only, minus some. The table records approximately 250,000 clones, 88% of them present only once. The clonotype was recovered from a woman aged 40-49 years with acute COVID-19. Sequences were obtained from PBMCs or T cells enriched from blood (not recorded which).

Here the CDR3 DNA reads TGTGCCAGCAGCCGACAGCAAGCTAACTATGGCTACACCTTC. It is translated as CASSRQQANYGYTF. This chain joins TRBV11-2 and TRBJ1-2, with a weak D call TRBD1 (5 bases). Germline V gene lookup returns CDR1 SGHAT and CDR2 FQNNGV. There are 14 residues in the CDR3. Trimming left V 5 bases short and J 0 bases short, with 10 bases between.